Shown below are 10 T cell receptor beta chains from a single sample sequenced in a study of cytomegalovirus exposure and HLA in healthy donors. Amplification used 60 Vbeta primers and 13 Jbeta primers. Profiled with immunoSEQ multiplex PCR; TCRdb holds only in-frame clones, not every one. Of over 70,000 clones listed, 74% are singletons. The sequenced sample was PBMCs. These receptor sequences come from a man younger than 40 in good health and CMV-seropositive.

J is TRBJ1-5 and V is TRBV15; 7 bases map to TRBD1. CDR1 and CDR2 (germline): LNHNV, YYDKDF (reference sequence). The CDR3 length is 15 residues. Trimming took 5 bases from V and 3 from J; bases not matched to a gene: 7. CDR3 coding DNA: TGTGCCACCAGCCCACGGGACAGCCACAATCAGCCCCAGCATTTT. This encodes CATSPRDSHNQPQHF.

This clone has just one count. This rearrangement joins TRBV5-6 to TRBJ2-7; the D gene is possibly TRBD1 (5 bases). The germline V gene has CDR1 SGHDT and CDR2 YYEEEE. The ends were cut back, 0 bases at V and 2 bases at J, with 12 bases in the middle. CDR3 length equals 15 residues. CDR3 protein: CASSLVQGRAYEQYF. CDR3 sequence (DNA): TGTGCCAGCAGCTTGGTTCAGGGAAGAGCCTACGAGCAGTACTTC.

V gene TRBV5-8 combines with J gene TRBJ1-1; 11 bases are shared with TRBD1. The CDR3 runs to 16 residues. CDR1 and CDR2 from the germline V gene are SGHTS and YDEGEE. V trimming: 4 bases; J trimming: 1 base; junction bases outside the gene matches: 6. CDR3 loop: CASSQGTGGWNTEAFF. The CDR3 DNA sequence: TGTGCCAGCAGCCAGGGGACAGGGGGGTGGAACACTGAAGCTTTCTTT.

The rearrangement joins TRBV28 to TRBJ2-2, with TRBD1 as a possible D gene (6 bases). Trimming pared 4 bases from V and 1 base from J, leaving 7 bases between. Germline CDR1 MDHEN, CDR2 SYDVKM. This CDR3 is built from 14 residues. CDR3 DNA sequence: TGTGCCAGCAGTTCGGGACAGAACACCGGGGAGCTGTTTTTT. Protein product: CASSSGQNTGELFF.

The V gene is TRBV7-9, the J gene TRBJ2-7; D is uncertain. Germline V gene lookup returns CDR1 SEHNR and CDR2 FQNEAQ (reference sequence). The V end lost 3 bases, the J end lost 4 bases, and 13 bases lay between the germline ends. The CDR3 spans 14 residues. CDR3 amino acids: CASSFPQRDYEQYF. Written as DNA, the CDR3 is TGTGCCAGCAGCTTCCCCCAGCGAGATTACGAGCAGTACTTC.

The J gene is TRBJ2-3, the V gene TRBV18, with TRBD2 matching 14 bases. Looked up from germline, CDR1 is KGHSH and CDR2 is LQKENI. The J segment lost 6 bases and the V segment lost 3 bases, leaving 8 bases of the junction unmatched. This CDR3 comprises 17 residues. Written as DNA, the CDR3 is TGTGCCAGCTCACCGGGACTAGCGGGAGTTTTAGCGGATACGCAGTATTTT. Encoded protein: CASSPGLAGVLADTQYF. Based on the CDR3 plus reference TRBV18 and TRBJ2-3, the full variable domain is NAGVMQNPRHLVRRRGQEARLRCSPMKGHSHVYWYRQLPEEGLKFMVYLQKENIIDESGMPKERFSAEFPKEGPSILRIQQVVRGDSAAYFCASSPGLAGVLADTQYFGPGTRLTVL.

This chain uses TRBV27 with TRBJ1-1; 8 bases match TRBD1. Per germline, CDR1 MNHEY and CDR2 SMNVEV (reference sequence). J was trimmed by 4 bases and V by 5 bases; bases with no gene match: 12. The CDR3 is 16 amino acids. DNA of the CDR3: TGTGCCAGCAGTCTCCCCGGACAGGGCGGGGGCACTGAAGCTTTCTTT. This gives the protein CASSLPGQGGGTEAFF.

V usage is TRBV5-1 and J usage is TRBJ1-2; 7 bases fit TRBD1. J was trimmed by 4 bases and V by 0 bases; bases with no gene match: 12. CDR3 size: 17 residues. The V gene's germline CDR1 is SGHRS and CDR2 YFSETQ. The CDR3 sequence is CASSLVSGRGDSYGYTF. In DNA, the CDR3 is TGCGCCAGCAGCTTGGTATCGGGCAGGGGGGACTCCTATGGCTACACCTTC.

This clone was seen a few times. The chain couples TRBV6-1 to TRBJ1-1; 7 bases map to TRBD1. V lost 6 bases and J lost 7; bases outside the gene matches: 11. This CDR3 spans 14 amino acids. The germline V gene encodes CDR1 MNHNS and CDR2 SASEGT. CDR3 nucleotide sequence: TGTGCCAGCAGGCCTCCACAGGGGAGAGTTGAAGCTTTCTTT. This sequence encodes CASRPPQGRVEAFF.

The V call is TRBV29-1, the J call TRBJ2-5, with 7 bases identical to TRBD1. The germline V gene has CDR1 SQVTM and CDR2 ANQGSEA. The CDR3 totals 13 residues. J gave up 3 bases and V 7 bases, and 8 bases lay outside the gene matches. CDR3 sequence: CSASDRSKETQYF. The CDR3 region has the DNA TGCAGCGCCTCGGACAGGTCCAAAGAGACCCAGTACTTC.